This is a list of T cell receptor beta chains from one sample in a study of blood T cell repertoires in COVID-19. Repertoires were generated with immunoSEQ multiplex PCR, while TCRdb's copy carries only in-frame clones and drops some. Of about 16,000 clones in the sample, about 91% are singletons; the top ten hold roughly 10%. The material sequenced was peripheral blood. These receptors were taken from a human donor in a cohort sampled during active COVID-19. Each CDR3 is given with its conserved first and last residue. A D gene is named only where the DNA matches it firmly. Expanded clones get a size class; other rows say once, few or many, or leave the size out.

>once|TRBV5-1|TRBD2|TRBJ2-1|15
CASSGLAGSYNEQFF
TGCGCCAGCAGCGGACTAGCGGGCTCCTACAATGAGCAGTTCTTC
>-|TRBV3-1/TRBV3-2|TRBD1|TRBJ1-3|14
CASFAGGVGNTIYF
TGTGCCAGCTTTGCAGGGGGAGTGGGAAACACCATATATTTT
>-|TRBV7-7|-|TRBJ2-2|15
CASSAGGAAGGELFF
TGTGCTAGCAGCGCCGGTGGTGCGGCGGGCGGGGAGCTGTTTTTT
>-|TRBV6-5|TRBD2|TRBJ2-5|13
CASNRGVGETQYF
TGTGCCAGCAACCGGGGGGTTGGAGAGACCCAGTACTTC
>-|TRBV28|-|TRBJ1-4|14
CASTPSAGGEKLFF
TGTGCCAGCACCCCTTCTGCGGGGGGGGAAAAACTGTTTTTT
>-|TRBV11-3|TRBD2|TRBJ2-2|15
CASSSLAGGAGELFF
TGTGCCAGCAGCTCACTAGCGGGAGGGGCCGGGGAGCTGTTTTTT
>-|TRBV7-9|TRBD2|TRBJ2-1|17
CASSFTVRSGSGNEQFF
TGTGCCAGCAGCTTTACGGTTCGTAGCGGGAGTGGCAATGAGCAGTTCTTC
>-|TRBV2|TRBD2|TRBJ2-1|17
CASSLGDFGTSGSRQFF
TGTGCCAGCAGCTTGGGGGACTTCGGGACTAGCGGGAGCCGGCAGTTCTTC
>-|TRBV10-3|-|TRBJ2-1|12
CAITPGAGEQFF
TGTGCCATCACCCCAGGGGCCGGGGAGCAGTTCTTC
>-|TRBV24-1|-|TRBJ2-2|13
CATSFRSNGELFF
TGTGCCACCAGTTTCCGGAGTAACGGGGAGCTGTTTTTT
>few|TRBV11-3|-|TRBJ2-7|13
CASSNGEVYEQYF
TGTGCCAGCAGCAACGGGGAGGTCTACGAGCAGTACTTC
>-|TRBV19|-|TRBJ2-1|15
CASTPGGTKYNEQFF
TGTGCCAGTACCCCAGGTGGGACAAAATACAATGAGCAGTTCTTC
>-|TRBV5-1|TRBD1|TRBJ2-6|19
CASSKTGQGEGSGANVLTF
TGCGCCAGCAGCAAAACCGGACAGGGGGAGGGCTCTGGGGCCAACGTCCTGACTTTC
>once|TRBV19|-|TRBJ2-1|14
CASRAAGTRNEQFF
TGTGCCAGCCGGGCGGCGGGGACTCGCAATGAGCAGTTCTTC
>-|TRBV18|TRBD2|TRBJ2-7|14
CASSPKAGGHEQYF
TGTGCCAGCTCACCGAAAGCGGGAGGCCACGAGCAGTACTTC
>-|TRBV29-1|-|TRBJ1-1|15
CSVTAAQRIIDIAFF
TGCAGCGTCACCGCCGCACAGCGGATTATCGATATAGCTTTCTTT
>-|TRBV2|-|TRBJ2-2|12
CASSDYTGELFF
TGTGCCAGCAGTGATTATACCGGGGAGCTGTTTTTT
>-|TRBV11-3|-|TRBJ1-3|15
CASSLFTGSGNTIYF
TGTGCCAGCAGCTTATTTACAGGCTCTGGAAACACCATATATTTT
>-|TRBV18|-|TRBJ2-3|14
CASSPPTGFDTQYF
TGTGCCAGCTCACCACCAACAGGGTTTGATACGCAGTATTTT
>-|TRBV6-2/TRBV6-3|TRBD1|TRBJ2-3|18
CASSYSETGPVDADTQYF
TGTGCCAGCAGTTACTCCGAGACAGGGCCCGTAGACGCAGATACGCAGTATTTT
>-|TRBV15|-|TRBJ1-3|16
CATSGPRPPASNTIYF
TGTGCCACCAGCGGCCCCAGGCCCCCCGCCTCGAACACCATATATTTT
>-|TRBV6-2/TRBV6-3|-|TRBJ2-1|12
CASSLPGGEQFF
TGTGCCAGCAGTTTACCCGGGGGTGAGCAGTTCTTC
>-|TRBV12-3/TRBV12-4|-|TRBJ2-7|12
CASQGREDEQYF
TGTGCCAGCCAGGGCAGGGAGGACGAGCAGTACTTC
>-|TRBV7-2|-|TRBJ2-1|17
CASSLGAGDTRYNEQFF
TGTGCCAGCAGCTTAGGAGCGGGCGATACACGTTACAATGAGCAGTTCTTC
>-|TRBV11-1|-|TRBJ2-7|16
CASSLVSASSPYEQYF
TGTGCCAGCAGCTTAGTCTCGGCTAGCAGTCCCTACGAGCAGTACTTC
>-|TRBV2|TRBD1|TRBJ1-2|15
CASKRTGGDWNGYTF
TGTGCCAGCAAACGGACAGGGGGCGATTGGAATGGCTACACCTTC
>-|TRBV14|-|TRBJ2-3|13
CASSQAPTDTQYF
TGTGCCAGCAGCCAAGCCCCTACAGATACGCAGTATTTT
>-|TRBV11-2|TRBD1|TRBJ1-5|13
CASSQDRVQPQHF
TGTGCCAGCAGCCAAGACAGGGTTCAGCCCCAGCATTTT
>few|TRBV24-1|-|TRBJ2-2|15
CATSDPRVNTGELFF
TGTGCCACCAGTGATCCCCGGGTGAACACCGGGGAGCTGTTTTTT
>-|TRBV19|TRBD2|TRBJ2-5|19
CASRPGLAGGKGGQETQYF
TGTGCCAGTAGGCCGGGACTAGCGGGAGGGAAGGGGGGACAAGAGACCCAGTACTTC
>-|TRBV19|-|TRBJ1-1|14
CASSIVGRNTEAFF
TGTGCCAGTAGTATAGTGGGCAGGAACACTGAAGCTTTCTTT
>-|TRBV5-1|-|TRBJ2-3|14
CASSLGQITDTQYF
TGCGCCAGCAGCTTGGGGCAGATCACAGATACGCAGTATTTT
>-|TRBV24-1|TRBD1|TRBJ1-3|13
CAASTGLGNTIYF
TGTGCCGCCTCGACAGGGCTTGGAAACACCATATATTTT